Shown below are 7 T cell receptor beta chains from a single sample sequenced in a study of T cells in lung cancer brain metastases. TCRdb keeps only in-frame clones here, not all; method: immunoSEQ multiplex PCR. The sample shows 5,000 to 7,000 clones, 75% to 90% of them seen only once. Specimen: tumor tissue from a brain metastasis. Every receptor here comes from a man between 50 and 59 years old with non-small cell lung cancer that had spread to the brain.

The rearrangement links TRBV7-9 to TRBJ1-2, with 8 bases fitting TRBD1. Germline V gene sequence: CDR1 SEHNR, CDR2 FQNEAQ (reference sequence). CDR3 length equals 14 residues. Losses at the gene ends were 7 bases for V and 0 bases for J; bases not matched to a gene: 4. The CDR3 sequence: CASTRQGTNYGYTF. Here the CDR3 DNA reads TGTGCCAGCACCCGACAGGGGACTAACTATGGCTACACCTTC.

This clone was counted once. The chain has TRBV5-1 and TRBJ1-1; 8 bases are a match to TRBD1. CDR1 SGHRS and CDR2 YFSETQ come from the germline V gene. The CDR3 spans 14 residues. Trimming at V came to 4 bases and at J to 4 bases, leaving 6 bases not matched to a gene. The DNA of the CDR3 is TGCGCCAGCAGCCTTGGACAGGGAAGCACTGAAGCTTTCTTT. It is translated as CASSLGQGSTEAFF.

CDR3 residues: CASSLGRTGEAAFF. Written as DNA, the CDR3 is TGTGCCAGCAGCTTGGGTCGGACAGGGGAGGCAGCTTTCTTT. V gene TRBV5-5 combines with J gene TRBJ1-1; TRBD1 agrees at 9 bases. V trimming: 0 bases; J trimming: 10 bases; junction bases outside the gene matches: 7. Germline V gene data show CDR1 as SGHKS and CDR2 as YYEKEE (reference sequence). The CDR3 has 14 amino acids.

J is TRBJ2-7 and V is TRBV6-6; D is unresolved. V was shortened by 2 bases and J by 4 bases, with 18 bases between the two germline ends. The germline V gene has CDR1 MNHNY and CDR2 SVGAGI (reference sequence). The CDR3 covers 16 residues. As DNA, the CDR3 is TGTGCCAGCAGTTACGGACGGGCGATGAACGGGTACGAGCAGTACTTC. This encodes CASSYGRAMNGYEQYF.

The chain combines TRBV27 with TRBJ1-3; D gene ambiguous. The CDR3 is made up of 15 amino acids. Germline loops: CDR1 MNHEY, CDR2 SMNVEV (reference sequence). V was pared by 1 base and J by 0 bases, with 7 bases between. For the CDR3, the DNA is TGTGCCAGCAGTTTATTCAAGGGCTCTGGAAACACCATATATTTT. It codes for CASSLFKGSGNTIYF.

Concerning this clone: At one boundary the junction diverges from the germline segment, which might be a read error. The chain recombines TRBV7-9 with TRBJ1-2, with D unresolved. Germline values: CDR1 SEHNR, CDR2 FQNEAQ (reference sequence). There are 15 residues in the CDR3. In nucleotides, the CDR3 is TGTGCCAGCACCTCGACCTTTGGGGTTGACTATGGCTATACCTTC. This gives the protein CASTSTFGVDYGYTF.

The gene calls are TRBV5-1 and TRBJ2-7; TRBD1 matches 8 bases. In germline, CDR1 is SGHRS, CDR2 YFSETQ. Trimming at V came to 0 bases and at J to 4 bases, leaving 6 bases not matched to a gene. The CDR3 covers 15 residues. DNA for the CDR3: TGCGCCAGCAGCTTGGTAGCCGGACAGGGTTACGAGCAGTACTTC. It codes for CASSLVAGQGYEQYF.